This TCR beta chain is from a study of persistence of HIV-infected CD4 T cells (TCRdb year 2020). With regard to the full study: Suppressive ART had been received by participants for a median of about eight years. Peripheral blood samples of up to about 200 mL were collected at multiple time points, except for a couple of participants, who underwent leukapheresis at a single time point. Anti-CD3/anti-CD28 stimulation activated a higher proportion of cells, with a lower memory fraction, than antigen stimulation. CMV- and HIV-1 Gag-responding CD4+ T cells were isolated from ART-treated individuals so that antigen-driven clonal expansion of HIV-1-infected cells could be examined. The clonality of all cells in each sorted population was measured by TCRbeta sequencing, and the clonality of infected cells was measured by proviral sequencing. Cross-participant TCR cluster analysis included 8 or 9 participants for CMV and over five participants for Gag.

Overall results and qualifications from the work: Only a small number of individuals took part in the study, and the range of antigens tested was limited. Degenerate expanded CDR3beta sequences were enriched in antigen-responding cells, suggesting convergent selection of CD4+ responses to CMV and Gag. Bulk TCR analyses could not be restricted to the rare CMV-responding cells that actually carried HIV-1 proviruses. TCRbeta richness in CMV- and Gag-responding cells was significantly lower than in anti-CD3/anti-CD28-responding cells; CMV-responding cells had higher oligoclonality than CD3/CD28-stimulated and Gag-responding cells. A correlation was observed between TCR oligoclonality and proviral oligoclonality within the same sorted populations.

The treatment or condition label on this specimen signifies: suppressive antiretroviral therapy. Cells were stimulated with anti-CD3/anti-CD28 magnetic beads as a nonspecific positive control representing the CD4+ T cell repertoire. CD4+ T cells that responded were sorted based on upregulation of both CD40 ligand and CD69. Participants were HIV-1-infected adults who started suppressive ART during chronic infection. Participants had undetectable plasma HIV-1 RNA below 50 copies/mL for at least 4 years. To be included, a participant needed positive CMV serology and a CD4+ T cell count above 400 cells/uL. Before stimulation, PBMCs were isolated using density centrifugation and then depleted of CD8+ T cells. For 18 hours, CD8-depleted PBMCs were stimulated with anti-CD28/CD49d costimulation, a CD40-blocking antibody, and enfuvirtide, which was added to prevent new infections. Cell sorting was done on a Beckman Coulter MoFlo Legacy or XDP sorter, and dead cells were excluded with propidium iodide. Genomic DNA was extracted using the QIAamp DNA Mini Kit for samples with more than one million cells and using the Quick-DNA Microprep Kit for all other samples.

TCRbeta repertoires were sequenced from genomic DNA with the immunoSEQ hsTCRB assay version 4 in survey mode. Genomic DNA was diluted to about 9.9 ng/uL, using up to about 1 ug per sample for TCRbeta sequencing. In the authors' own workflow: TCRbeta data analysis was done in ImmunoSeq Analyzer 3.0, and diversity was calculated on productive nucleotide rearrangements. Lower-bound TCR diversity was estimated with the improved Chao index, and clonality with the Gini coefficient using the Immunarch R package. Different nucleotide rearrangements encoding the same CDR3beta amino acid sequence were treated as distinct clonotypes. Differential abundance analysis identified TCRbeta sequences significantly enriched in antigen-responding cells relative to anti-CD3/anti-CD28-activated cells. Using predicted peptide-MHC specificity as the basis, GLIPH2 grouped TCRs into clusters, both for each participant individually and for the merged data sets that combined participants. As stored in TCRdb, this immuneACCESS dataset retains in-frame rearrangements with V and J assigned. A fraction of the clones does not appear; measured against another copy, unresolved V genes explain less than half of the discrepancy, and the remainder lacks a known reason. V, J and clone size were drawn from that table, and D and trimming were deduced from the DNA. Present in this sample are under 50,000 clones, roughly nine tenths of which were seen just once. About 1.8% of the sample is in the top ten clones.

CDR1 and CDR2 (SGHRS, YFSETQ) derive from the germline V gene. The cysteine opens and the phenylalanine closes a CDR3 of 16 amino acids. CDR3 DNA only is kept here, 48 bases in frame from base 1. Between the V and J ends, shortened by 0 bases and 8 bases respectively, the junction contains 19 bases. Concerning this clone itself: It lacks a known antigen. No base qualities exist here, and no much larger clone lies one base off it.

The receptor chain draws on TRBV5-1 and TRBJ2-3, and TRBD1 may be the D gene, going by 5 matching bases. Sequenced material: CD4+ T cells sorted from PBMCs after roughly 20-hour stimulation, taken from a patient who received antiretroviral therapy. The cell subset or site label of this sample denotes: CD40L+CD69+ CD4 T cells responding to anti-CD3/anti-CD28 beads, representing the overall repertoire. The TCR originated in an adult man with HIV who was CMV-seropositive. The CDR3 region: CASSLEGAITRGTQYF. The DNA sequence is TGCGCCAGCAGCTTGGAAGGGGCAATCACCCGAGGTACGCAGTATTTT.